The present TCR beta chain was sequenced within a study of shared clonotypes between healthy human individuals. Across the whole study: Donors, aged 18 to 49, were a couple of women and three men.

About this clone: The antigen remains undetermined.

Overall study findings and caveats: Among donors, sharing of clonotypes was expected to be affected by sequencing depth.

The V gene's germline CDR1 is SGHRS and CDR2 YFSETQ. The CDR3 extends over 18 amino acids. The V end lost 0 bases, the J end lost 3 bases, and 22 bases lay between the germline ends. The assay was immunoSEQ multiplex PCR, and TCRdb's table has in-frame clones only and misses some. The sample lists 1,500,000 or so clones, approximately 96% occurring once. A CD45RA+ naive subset and a CD45RA-negative memory subset were split from CD4+ cells. The receptor comes from a man aged 30-40 years in good health. The sample comprised naive CD4+ T cells sorted from blood. This sample's subset: CD45RA+ positively selected. V gene TRBV5-1 combines with J gene TRBJ2-7; the D gene is possibly TRBD1 (6 bases). CDR3 residues: CASSLGVVGAGRFYEQYF. The CDR3 bases are TGCGCCAGCAGCTTGGGGGTCGTGGGGGCAGGGCGGTTCTACGAGCAGTACTTC.